This T cell receptor beta chain was retrieved from a study of cytomegalovirus exposure and HLA in healthy donors (TCRdb year 2017). Notes on the research overall: An earlier analysis of some 500 of the donors reported about 290 Gb of sequence data and some 120 million unique TCR beta sequences from about 179 million T cells. Roughly 300 gigabases of sequencing data and approximately 85 million unique TCR sequences were included in an early release covering over 600 HLA-typed donors. Of the roughly 400 genotyped donors, 75% to 85% were placed in the genetic ancestry cluster associated with self-reported Caucasian donors. The study aimed to test whether signatures of past pathogen exposure could be identified by cataloging public T cell receptors. The study profiled the T cell repertoires of around 700 subjects by immunosequencing and related them to cytomegalovirus serostatus. A separate validation cohort of 90 to 150 different subjects was used in addition to the 666-subject first cohort. To predict cytomegalovirus infection status, the study combined high-throughput TCR immunosequencing, statistical association of individual TCRs with disease status, and machine learning. In a later analysis, previously published TCR beta repertoires from about 640 donors were re-analyzed and high-resolution HLA genotyping was added so that TCR occurrence patterns could be studied. Rather than using new phenotypic data, the later analysis identified candidate immune exposures from TCR beta sequences and from how often those sequences occurred across donors. In an earlier analysis of over 550 of the donors, high-throughput TCR beta sequencing was used to judge whether each TCR beta V gene segment behaved as functional or pseudogenic. Alongside the repertoire data, information on donor age, sex, ethnicity and CMV serostatus was compiled. In a later genetic analysis, genome-wide SNP genotypes for about 60% of the 666 donors were used, and that subset was treated as a discovery cohort. Every repertoire in the discovery cohort had been generated on one and the same sequencing platform. Both class I and class II loci were covered by HLA typing, at four-digit resolution. Typing coverage varied by locus: roughly 620-630 donors for A, B, C, DRB1 and DQB1; approximately 560 for DQA1; over 600 for DPA1; roughly 470 for DPB1. Roughly 5 DR-DQ haplotypes were handled as single units for association and clustering, since linkage in the cohort was strong. Among about 370 genotyped donors of the cohort, an average of around 250,000 unique TCR beta nucleotide sequences was sequenced per donor, of which about 18% were non-productive. General findings and caveats noted by the study authors: A group of highly shared sequence variants was considered likely to be a technical artifact of the sequencing pipeline. Presence/absence analyses assumed roughly uniform sequencing depth across donors, an assumption that may not hold. A further reported finding was that TCR beta sequences accurately predicted the HLA-A and HLA-B alleles for most subjects in the first cohort. A total of roughly 160 TCR beta chains were listed by the study as associated with cytomegalovirus. A later analysis found that HLA-associated TCR beta chains were more clonally expanded and had lower generation probabilities than equally common non-associated chains. A later analysis found that most CMV-associated TCR beta chains appeared HLA-restricted, with HLA associations seemingly driven largely by CMV exposure. For the cohort, immune exposure information was limited to CMV serostatus. Strong co-occurrence of HLA alleles, especially DR and DQ, made assigning TCR associations to individual alleles difficult. A later analysis associated about 16,000 TCR beta sequences with specific HLA alleles at a false discovery rate of 0.05. Most TCR sequences were observed very rarely across donors, whereas some public TCRs were present in many individuals. Linkage disequilibrium might explain the correlated functional status among segregating V segments, but an unknown experimental factor could not be ruled out. HLA typing was unavailable for some donors at each locus, so association tests used only the typed subset. The authors suggested that the approach could potentially be extended to other disease states and immunological phenotypes. Several of the top co-occurrence clusters appeared to be linked to parvovirus B19, influenza, CMV and Epstein-Barr virus, according to a later analysis. A later genetic analysis associated a missense DCLRE1C variant with V-gene and J-gene trimming of TCR beta chains, and an independent cohort replicated the association. Because counts were too low, more than 15 rarely observed V segments, including chromosome 9 orphons, were left out of the earlier analysis of a few hundred of the donors. In both the original and validation cohorts, the classifier was reported to diagnose cytomegalovirus status with high specificity and sensitivity. According to a later analysis, TCR association rates differed among HLA loci, with DRB1 alleles showing the most associated TCRs and HLA-C alleles showing the fewest. An earlier analysis of approximately 530 of the donors showed that most TCR beta V segments appeared in productive rearrangements either about 87% or about 30% of the time, which broadly matched IMGT annotations. Compared with the roughly 670-donor mean, donors in an Asian-associated ancestry cluster had fewer N-insertions in productive TCRs, according to a later genetic analysis. A few of the identified cytomegalovirus-associated TCR beta chains were confirmed in vitro to be specific for cytomegalovirus antigens. In this cohort, only TCR beta chains were sequenced, and detectable features were limited by the absence of alpha or paired-chain data.

The cohort consisted of 600 or so healthy bone marrow donors. All cohort members were sampled while nominally healthy, although unrecorded immune exposures were likely present. The donor was CMV seropositive and was included in the group of some 290 seropositive cohort members. Every donor gave a peripheral blood sample, and the peripheral blood mononuclear cells from that sample were used for TCR beta sequencing. The Qiagen DNeasy Blood Extraction Kit was used to extract genomic DNA from the blood cell samples. Library generation was performed with the immunoSEQ multiplex PCR assay. For the multiplex PCR, a mixture combining 60 forward primers for TCR Vbeta segments and 13 reverse primers for TCR Jbeta segments was used. A multiplex PCR assay on genomic DNA amplified the CDR3 region of rearranged TCR beta genes. On the Illumina HiSeq System, the amplified TCR beta libraries were sequenced as 87-base-pair reads. From the authors' description of their analysis: A later analysis counted tens of millions of unique TCR beta chains across the 666 repertoires, and roughly 9.9 million of these chains were shared by at least two donors. Raw reads were error-corrected and collapsed into unique sequences with a nearest-neighbor algorithm that merged closely related sequences to remove PCR and sequencing errors. CDR3 sequences were aligned to IMGT reference sequences to assign V, D and J gene segments. For a sequence to be retained, a match of at least six nucleotides to both a V gene segment and a J gene segment was required. A rearrangement counted as productive if the CDR3 had no stop codons and remained in frame with V and J, and every other rearrangement counted as non-productive. CDR3 was defined according to IMGT convention as the region running from the second conserved V-encoded cysteine to the conserved J-encoded phenylalanine. In an earlier analysis of approximately 500 of the donors, sequences lacking an unambiguous match to a single V gene segment were excluded. An earlier analysis of 450 to 650 of the donors called V segments functional above 56.7% productive rearrangements and segregating when the between-donor standard deviation exceeded 5%. A statistical classification framework was built for diagnosing cytomegalovirus status from the catalog of TCR beta chain sequences. A later analysis assigned V and J genes by comparing TCR nucleotide sequences with IMGT/GENE-DB human TR gene sequences. The TCRdist pipeline was used in a later analysis to assign CDR3 sequences and most-parsimonious VDJ recombination scenarios. In a later analysis, each TCR beta chain was defined by its CDR3 amino acid sequence together with its V-gene family, and reads without a unique V-gene family were excluded. To address suspected cross-contamination and a sequencing artifact, a later analysis removed several hundred highly shared, low-generation-probability nucleotide sequences. A later analysis calculated a clonal expansion index for each public chain from normalized within-repertoire ranks of inferred template counts. A later analysis computed generation probabilities with a VDJ recombination model fitted to out-of-frame rearrangements, and checked the results against IGoR. Hypergeometric tests were used in a later analysis to score TCR-TCR, TCR-HLA and TCR-CMV co-occurrence, with a repertoire-size bias correction applied to the TCR pairs. In a later analysis, false discovery rates were estimated by permuting HLA or CMV assignments 20 times. In a later analysis, co-occurring TCRs were grouped using DBSCAN, with TCRdist sequence similarity added in when clustering inside HLA-allele-positive subsets. Co-occurrence clustering excluded repertoires with fewer than 30,000 or more than 120,000 public chains, plus five with anomalous nucleotide sharing. The table was pulled from immuneACCESS by TCRdb, which kept in-frame rearrangements only. Such tables lose some clones; where checked, under half of the loss comes from unresolved V genes, and the rest has no known cause. Clone size and the V and J calls come from that table; the DNA yielded D and trimming. For this sample the table gives about 120,000 clones, of which under 80% were detected only once. The ten largest make up 30% of the sample.

About this clone: Its target antigen remains unknown. Nothing much larger sits one base from this clone, and base qualities are not available.

This sequence was found in a man aged 60-69 years in good health and CMV-seropositive. The sample taken for sequencing was PBMCs.

The CDR3 here reads CASSPTGSDTQYF. The nucleotide sequence is TGTGCCAGCAGTCCCACAGGGTCAGATACGCAGTATTTT. The V and J genes are TRBV27 and TRBJ2-3; perhaps TRBD1 is the D gene, with 6 bases matching. CDR1 MNHEY and CDR2 SMNVEV are derived from the germline V gene (reference sequence). There are 13 amino acids in the CDR3, from cysteine to phenylalanine inclusive. The DNA shown is the 39-base CDR3, in frame from base 1. V sheds 5 bases and J sheds 4 bases, leaving 10 bases between their ends.